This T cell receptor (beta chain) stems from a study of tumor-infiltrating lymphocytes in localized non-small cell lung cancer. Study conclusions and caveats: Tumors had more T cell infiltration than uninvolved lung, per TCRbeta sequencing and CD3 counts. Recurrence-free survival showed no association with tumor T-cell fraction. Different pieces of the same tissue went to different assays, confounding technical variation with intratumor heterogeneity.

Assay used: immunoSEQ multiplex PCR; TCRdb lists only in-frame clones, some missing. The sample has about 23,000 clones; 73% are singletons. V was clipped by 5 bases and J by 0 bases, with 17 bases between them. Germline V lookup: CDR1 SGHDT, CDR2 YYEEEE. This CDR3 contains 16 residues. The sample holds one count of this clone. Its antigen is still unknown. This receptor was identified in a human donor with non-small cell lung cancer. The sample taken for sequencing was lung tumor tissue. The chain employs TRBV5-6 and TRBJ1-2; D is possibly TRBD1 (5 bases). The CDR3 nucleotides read TGTGCCAGCAGGCTCCCAAGAGGGACCACTAACTATGGCTACACCTTC. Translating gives CASRLPRGTTNYGYTF.